This TCR beta chain stems from a study of beta chain features in type 1 diabetes. Points from the study as a whole: For patients and controls alike, PCR might favor shorter templates to the same degree. Among patients with Type 1 diabetes, TCRB CDR3s were moderately but significantly shorter in every one of the four CD4+ subsets.

V was trimmed by 0 bases and J by 15 bases, leaving 13 bases between them. CDR1 SGHKS and CDR2 YYEKEE come from the germline V gene (reference sequence). This CDR3 spans 13 amino acids. Populations obtained by sorting all exceeded 95% purity. Every isolated RNA sample was fully reverse transcribed, so sequencing captured expressed TCRB transcripts. Naive, central memory and regulatory T cell samples came to a mean of roughly 3.9 million reads. The repertoire was sequenced with immunoSEQ multiplex PCR; TCRdb's copy has only in-frame clones and lacks some. This repertoire shows 500,000 to 850,000 clones, about an eighth found once; its top ten account for nearly 0.04%. Turning to this clone: Its matching antigen is unknown.

The V gene is TRBV5-5, the J gene TRBJ2-6; D is perhaps TRBD1 or TRBD2 (6 bases each). Material: naive CD4+ T cells from blood. The origin of this receptor is a man younger than 35 with type 1 diabetes. CDR3 loop: CASSLVRGEGLTF. The CDR3 region has the DNA TGTGCCAGCAGCTTGGTTAGGGGGGAAGGCCTGACTTTC.